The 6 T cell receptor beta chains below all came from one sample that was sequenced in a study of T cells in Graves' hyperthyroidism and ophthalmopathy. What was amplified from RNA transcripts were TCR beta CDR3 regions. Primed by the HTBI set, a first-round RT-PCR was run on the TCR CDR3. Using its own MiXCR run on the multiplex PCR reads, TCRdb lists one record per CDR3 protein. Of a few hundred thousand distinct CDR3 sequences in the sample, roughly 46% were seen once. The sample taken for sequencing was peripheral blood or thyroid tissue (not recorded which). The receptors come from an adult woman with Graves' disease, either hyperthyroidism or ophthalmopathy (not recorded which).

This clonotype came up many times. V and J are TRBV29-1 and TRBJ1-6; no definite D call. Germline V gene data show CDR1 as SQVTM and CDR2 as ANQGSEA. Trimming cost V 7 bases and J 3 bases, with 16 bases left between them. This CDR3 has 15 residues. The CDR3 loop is CSASVGGDYNSPLHF. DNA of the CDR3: TGCAGCGCCTCCGTTGGTGGGGACTATAATTCACCCCTCCACTTT. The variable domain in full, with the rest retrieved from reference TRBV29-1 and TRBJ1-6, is SAVISQKPSRDICQRGTSLTIQCQVDSQVTMMFWYRQQPGQSLTLIATANQGSEATYESGFVIDKFPISRPNLTFSTLTVSNMSPEDSSIYLCSASVGGDYNSPLHFGNGTRLTVT.

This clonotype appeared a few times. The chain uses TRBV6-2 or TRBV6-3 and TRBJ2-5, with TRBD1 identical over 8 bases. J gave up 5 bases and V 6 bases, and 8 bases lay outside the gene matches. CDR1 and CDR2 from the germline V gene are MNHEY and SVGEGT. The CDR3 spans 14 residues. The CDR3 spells CASRPRGPGETQYF. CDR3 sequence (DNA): TGTGCCAGCAGACCCAGGGGGCCGGGGGAGACCCAGTACTTC.

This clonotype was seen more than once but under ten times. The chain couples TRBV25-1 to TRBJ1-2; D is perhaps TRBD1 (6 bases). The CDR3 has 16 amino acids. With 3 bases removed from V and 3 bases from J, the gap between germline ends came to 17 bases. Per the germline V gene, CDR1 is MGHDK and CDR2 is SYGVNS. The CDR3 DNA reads TGTGCCAGCAGTGAGCCTTCAGGGGAAGTTTACTATGGCTACACCTTC. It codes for CASSEPSGEVYYGYTF.

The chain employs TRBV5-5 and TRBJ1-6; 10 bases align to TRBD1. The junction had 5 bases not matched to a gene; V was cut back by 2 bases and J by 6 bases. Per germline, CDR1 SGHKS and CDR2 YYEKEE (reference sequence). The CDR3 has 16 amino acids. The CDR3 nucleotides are TGTGCCAGCAGCTTAGGACAGGGGGTCAGTAATTCACCCCTCCACTTT. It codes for CASSLGQGVSNSPLHF.

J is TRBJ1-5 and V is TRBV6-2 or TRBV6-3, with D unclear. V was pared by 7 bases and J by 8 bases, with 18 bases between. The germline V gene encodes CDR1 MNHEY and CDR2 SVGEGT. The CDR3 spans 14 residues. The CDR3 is CASNLAGAGEPQHF. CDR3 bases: TGTGCCAGCAACCTAGCGGGAGCCGGGGAGCCCCAGCATTTT.

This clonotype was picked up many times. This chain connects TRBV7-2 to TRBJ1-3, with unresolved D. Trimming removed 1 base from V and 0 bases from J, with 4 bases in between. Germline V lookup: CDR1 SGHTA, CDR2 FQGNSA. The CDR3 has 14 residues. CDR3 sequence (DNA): TGTGCCAGCAGCTTAGGCGTCTCTGGAAACACCATATATTTT. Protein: CASSLGVSGNTIYF.